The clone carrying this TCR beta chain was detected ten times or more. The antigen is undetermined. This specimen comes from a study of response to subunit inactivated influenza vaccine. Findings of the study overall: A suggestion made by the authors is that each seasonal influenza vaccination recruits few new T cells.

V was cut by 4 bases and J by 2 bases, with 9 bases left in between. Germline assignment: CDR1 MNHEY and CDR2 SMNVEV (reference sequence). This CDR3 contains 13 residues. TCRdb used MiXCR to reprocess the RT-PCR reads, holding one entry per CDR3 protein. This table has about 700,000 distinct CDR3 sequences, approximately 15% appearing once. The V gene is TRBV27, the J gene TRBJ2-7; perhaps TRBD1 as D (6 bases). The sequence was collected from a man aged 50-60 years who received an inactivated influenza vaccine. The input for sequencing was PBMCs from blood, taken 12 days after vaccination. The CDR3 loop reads CASSSGQPYEQYF. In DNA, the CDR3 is TGTGCCAGCAGTTCGGGACAACCCTACGAGCAGTACTTC.